This entry is about one T cell receptor (beta chain). Its cognate antigen is unknown. This entry is derived from a study of T cell responses to AZD1222 COVID-19 vaccine. Study-wide context: Pooling of second doses given at about 4 or about 12 weeks was done.

TCRdb's table, derived via immunoSEQ multiplex PCR, lists solely in-frame clones and lacks some. The repertoire includes about 140,000 clones, approximately 84% of them detected once, and roughly 4.3% sits in the top ten. Findings and limits, study-wide: It should be noted that donors were predominantly white British and more often female, and clonal diversity was possibly underestimated. Sampled repertoires all dated from after the peak T cell response. Spike-specific TCR breadth and depth were elevated following two AZD1222 doses.

The material sequenced was peripheral blood, taken on day 0 of AZD1222 vaccination. The receptor's source is an adult in good health.

The CDR3 spells CAWNAVSYEQYF. The DNA of the CDR3 is TGTGCCTGGAATGCAGTCTCCTACGAGCAGTACTTC. The J gene is TRBJ2-7, the V gene TRBV30; no definite D call. CDR1 is GTSNPN and CDR2 is SVGIG in the germline V gene (reference sequence). The CDR3 consists of 12 residues. Trimming removed 4 bases from V and 0 bases from J, with 7 bases in between.